This paragraph covers one T cell receptor beta chain sequence. As processed by the authors: Scientists estimated how many nucleated cells there were by amplifying reference gene primers. Using immunoSEQ multiplex PCR, the repertoire was profiled, and TCRdb retains in-frame clones only, with some absent. V and J calls and clone size are those listed in that table; D and trimming were worked out from the DNA. The sample lists hundreds of thousands of clones; around 78% were seen once. This sample was taken from a study of blood T cell repertoires in COVID-19. Overall study: Specimens from acute and convalescent COVID-19 originated in the United States, Italy and Spain. PBMCs, B-cell-depleted T cells, or T cells provided the cDNA or gDNA that made up the material.

This CDR3 comprises 13 residues. Germline assignment: CDR1 KGHSH and CDR2 LQKENI. V was pared by 4 bases and J by 5 bases, with 11 bases between. This receptor was identified in a woman aged 70-85 years with active or convalescent COVID-19. Sequencing input: peripheral blood. The gene calls are TRBV18 and TRBJ2-5; D possibly corresponds to TRBD2 (6 bases). CDR3 DNA: TGTGCCAGCTCACTAGCGGACGGGGAGACCCAGTACTTC. Encoded protein: CASSLADGETQYF. Looking up the rest from reference TRBV18 and TRBJ2-5 gives the full variable domain: NAGVMQNPRHLVRRRGQEARLRCSPMKGHSHVYWYRQLPEEGLKFMVYLQKENIIDESGMPKERFSAEFPKEGPSILRIQQVVRGDSAAYFCASSLADGETQYFGPGTRLLVL.